The 5 T cell receptor beta chains below all came from one sample that was sequenced in a study of blood T cell repertoires in COVID-19 (dated by TCRdb to about 2020). Libraries were constructed by the immunoSEQ multiplex PCR assay. TCRdb re-hosts the immuneACCESS table, in-frame sequences only. Its copies lack some clones; in the studies checked, an unresolved V gene accounts for under half of them, and the cause for the rest is not known. This sample holds about 150,000 clones; roughly 87% were observed only once. Of the sample, 3.5% to 5% falls within the top ten clones. The specimen was peripheral blood. The receptors originated from an older woman with active or convalescent COVID-19.

The chain couples TRBV25-1 to TRBJ1-1, with TRBD1 matching 8 bases. This CDR3 comprises 13 residues. The germline V gene encodes CDR1 MGHDK and CDR2 SYGVNS. J lost 3 bases, V lost 8 bases, and 5 bases had no gene match. The CDR3 bases are TGTGCCAGCTCTGGACAGGGCCACACTGAAGCTTTCTTT. Protein: CASSGQGHTEAFF.

This sequence joins TRBV7-9 and TRBJ2-1, with D unresolved. The CDR3 runs to 11 residues. Between the trimmed V and J ends, which lost 6 bases and 7 bases, there was a span of 7 bases. Germline-derived CDR1 and CDR2 are SEHNR and FQNEAQ (reference sequence). CDR3 coding DNA: TGTGCCAGCAGTCTAGAAAATGAGCAGTTCTTC. This codes for CASSLENEQFF.

V gene TRBV19 combines with J gene TRBJ2-3, with a tentative D call TRBD2 (7 bases). Trimming removed 7 bases at V and 1 base at J, with 21 bases between. The germline V gene encodes CDR1 LNHDA and CDR2 SQIVND (reference sequence). This CDR3 region has 17 residues. CDR3 sequence: CASTTKEGRGRTDTQYF. The CDR3 DNA reads as TGTGCCAGTACCACTAAGGAGGGGCGGGGGCGCACAGATACGCAGTATTTT. The variable domain in full, with the rest retrieved from reference TRBV19 and TRBJ2-3, is DGGITQSPKYLFRKEGQNVTLSCEQNLNHDAMYWYRQDPGQGLRLIYYSQIVNDFQKGDIAEGYSVSREKKESFPLTVTSAQKNPTAFYLCASTTKEGRGRTDTQYFGPGTRLTVL.

In DNA form, the CDR3 reads TGTGCCAGCAGGGCTACCGGGACAGACTACGAGCAGTACTTC. As protein: CASRATGTDYEQYF. The V gene is TRBV7-3, the J gene TRBJ2-7, with 7 bases identical to TRBD1. Germline V gene sequence: CDR1 SGHTA, CDR2 FQGTGA. The junction had 8 bases not matched to a gene; V was cut back by 6 bases and J by 3 bases. The CDR3 loop spans 14 amino acids.

The chain employs TRBV6-2 or TRBV6-3 and TRBJ1-1; D is uncertain. Germline CDR1 reads MNHEY; CDR2 reads SVGEGT. This CDR3 is 15 amino acids long. V gave up 0 bases and J gave up 0 bases, with 8 bases separating them. The CDR3 loop is CASSYSRDLNTEAFF. The CDR3, as DNA: TGTGCCAGCAGTTACTCGAGGGATCTGAACACTGAAGCTTTCTTT.